This T cell receptor beta chain originates from a study of blood T cell repertoires in COVID-19. Generated by immunoSEQ multiplex PCR, the TCRdb table keeps only in-frame clones and is missing some. The sample contains 250,000 to 300,000 clones, approximately 90% of which appear only once. The CDR3 is 12 amino acids. Germline V gives CDR1 SGHVS, CDR2 FQNEAQ. Trimming shortened V by 5 bases and J by 3 bases, and 5 bases separated the two germline ends. Sample: peripheral blood. The receptor comes from a woman in her fifties or sixties who had recovered from COVID-19. The rearrangement uses TRBV7-8 and TRBJ1-5, with D uncertain. The DNA of the CDR3 is TGTGCCAGCAGCCCCTACAATCAGCCCCAGCATTTT. This sequence encodes CASSPYNQPQHF.